A selection of T cell receptor beta chains follows, all from one sample in a study of T cells in Graves' hyperthyroidism and ophthalmopathy. Via MiXCR, TCRdb re-called the multiplex PCR reads, giving one row per CDR3 protein. This sample has fewer than 650,000 distinct CDR3 sequences; 13% to 15% occur once, and the top ten carry around 7%. The sample comprised blood. These receptor sequences come from a woman aged 18-35 years with Graves' ophthalmopathy. Each CDR3 is given with its conserved first and last residue. D genes are given only for firm matches. Clone size is given for some rows only: seen once, a few or many times, or a class if the clone is expanded.

v_gene: TRBV7-9
j_gene: TRBJ2-5
abundance: many
d_gene: -
CDR3aa: CASSLRTTQETQYF
CDR3nt: TGTGCCAGCAGCCTCCGGACGACCCAAGAGACCCAGTACTTC

v_gene: TRBV4-1
j_gene: TRBJ2-7
abundance: few
d_gene: -
CDR3aa: CASSPRGAITYEQYF
CDR3nt: TGCGCCAGCAGTCCACGTGGGGCAATAACCTACGAGCAGTACTTC

v_gene: TRBV29-1
j_gene: TRBJ2-3
abundance: -
d_gene: TRBD2
CDR3aa: CSPVLAEFTDTQYF
CDR3nt: TGCAGCCCTGTGCTAGCGGAATTCACAGATACGCAGTATTTT

v_gene: TRBV2
j_gene: TRBJ1-1
abundance: -
d_gene: -
CDR3aa: CAGPQVNTEAFF
CDR3nt: TGTGCCGGCCCACAGGTGAACACTGAAGCTTTCTTT

v_gene: TRBV30
j_gene: TRBJ1-1
abundance: many
d_gene: -
CDR3aa: CAWKLNTEAFF
CDR3nt: TGTGCCTGGAAGTTGAACACTGAAGCTTTCTTT

v_gene: TRBV4-1
j_gene: TRBJ2-3
abundance: few
d_gene: TRBD1
CDR3aa: CASSQDRDRGADTQYF
CDR3nt: TGCGCCAGCAGCCAAGATCGGGACAGGGGGGCAGATACGCAGTATTTT

v_gene: TRBV5-8
j_gene: TRBJ2-4
abundance: -
d_gene: TRBD1
CDR3aa: CASSLGTGPIVLAKNIQYF
CDR3nt: TGTGCCAGCAGCTTGGGGACAGGGCCGATCGTACTAGCCAAAAACATTCAGTACTTC

v_gene: TRBV27
j_gene: TRBJ2-5
abundance: many
d_gene: -
CDR3aa: CASSFGGRTLRRSGTQYF
CDR3nt: TGTGCCAGCAGTTTTGGCGGGCGTACCCTCCGCCGGTCAGGGACCCAGTACTTC

v_gene: TRBV12-3/TRBV12-4
j_gene: TRBJ1-1
abundance: many
d_gene: -
CDR3aa: CASSYAGANTEAFF
CDR3nt: TGTGCCAGCAGTTATGCGGGGGCGAACACTGAAGCTTTCTTT

v_gene: TRBV15
j_gene: TRBJ2-7
abundance: -
d_gene: TRBD1
CDR3aa: CATSRGRTGSSYEQYF
CDR3nt: TGTGCCACCAGCAGAGGCCGGACAGGGAGTTCCTACGAGCAGTACTTC

v_gene: TRBV5-8
j_gene: TRBJ1-2
abundance: -
d_gene: -
CDR3aa: CASRMPSARAQGGYTF
CDR3nt: TGTGCCAGCAGGATGCCAAGCGCCAGGGCCCAGGGGGGCTACACCTTC

v_gene: TRBV6-1
j_gene: TRBJ2-7
abundance: many
d_gene: -
CDR3aa: CASSHRQTLPYEQYF
CDR3nt: TGTGCCAGCAGTCACAGACAGACCCTACCCTACGAGCAGTACTTC

v_gene: TRBV28
j_gene: TRBJ2-1
abundance: -
d_gene: TRBD2
CDR3aa: CASTNLGTRFPSYNEQFF
CDR3nt: TGTGCCAGCACTAACCTCGGGACTAGGTTCCCGTCCTACAATGAGCAGTTCTTC

v_gene: TRBV29-1
j_gene: TRBJ2-7
abundance: many
d_gene: TRBD1
CDR3aa: CSVAPGQKFSYEQYF
CDR3nt: TGCAGCGTTGCCCCGGGACAGAAATTCTCCTACGAGCAGTACTTC

v_gene: TRBV6-2/TRBV6-3
j_gene: TRBJ2-1
abundance: many
d_gene: -
CDR3aa: CASRTGLVRRVYNEQFF
CDR3nt: TGTGCCAGCAGAACGGGGCTAGTTCGAAGGGTCTACAATGAGCAGTTCTTC

v_gene: TRBV12-3/TRBV12-4
j_gene: TRBJ1-6
abundance: many
d_gene: TRBD1
CDR3aa: CASSLGGQGGSPLHF
CDR3nt: TGTGCCAGCAGTCTAGGGGGACAGGGGGGTTCACCCCTCCACTTT

v_gene: TRBV25-1
j_gene: TRBJ2-2
abundance: few
d_gene: -
CDR3aa: CASSDPGVWDTGELFF
CDR3nt: TGTGCCAGCAGTGACCCCGGGGTGTGGGACACCGGGGAGCTGTTTTTT

v_gene: TRBV20-1
j_gene: TRBJ2-7
abundance: many
d_gene: TRBD2
CDR3aa: CSAREIRARGGSYEQYF
CDR3nt: TGCAGTGCTAGAGAAATTAGGGCGCGGGGGGGCTCCTACGAGCAGTACTTC

v_gene: TRBV6-2/TRBV6-3
j_gene: TRBJ1-2
abundance: -
d_gene: -
CDR3aa: CASSFSYGGPYDYGYTF
CDR3nt: TGTGCCAGCAGTTTCTCGTACGGGGGGCCTTACGACTATGGCTACACCTTC

v_gene: TRBV19
j_gene: TRBJ2-3
abundance: -
d_gene: TRBD2
CDR3aa: CASSIDPLTSGRATDTQYF
CDR3nt: TGTGCCAGTAGTATAGACCCCCTTACTAGCGGGAGGGCCACAGATACGCAGTATTTT

v_gene: TRBV27
j_gene: TRBJ2-7
abundance: many
d_gene: TRBD1
CDR3aa: CASSLFTSGQGRGSYEQYF
CDR3nt: TGTGCCAGCAGTTTATTTACCTCCGGACAGGGTAGGGGCTCCTACGAGCAGTACTTC

v_gene: TRBV6-2/TRBV6-3
j_gene: TRBJ2-7
abundance: few
d_gene: -
CDR3aa: CASSLARYEQYF
CDR3nt: TGTGCCAGCAGTCTCGCCCGCTACGAGCAGTACTTC

v_gene: TRBV6-5
j_gene: TRBJ1-2
abundance: many
d_gene: -
CDR3aa: CASSYSKTLGLGYTF
CDR3nt: TGTGCCAGCAGTTACTCGAAAACTTTAGGGCTTGGCTACACCTTC

v_gene: TRBV27
j_gene: TRBJ2-5
abundance: many
d_gene: -
CDR3aa: CASRFGTQETQYF
CDR3nt: TGTGCCAGCAGATTCGGGACTCAAGAGACCCAGTACTTC

v_gene: TRBV5-6
j_gene: TRBJ1-1
abundance: many
d_gene: -
CDR3aa: CASSLVTFTEAFF
CDR3nt: TGTGCCAGCAGCTTGGTGACCTTCACTGAAGCTTTCTTT

v_gene: TRBV7-9
j_gene: TRBJ1-2
abundance: many
d_gene: -
CDR3aa: CASSLFGQANYGYTF
CDR3nt: TGTGCCAGCAGCTTATTTGGGCAGGCTAACTATGGCTACACCTTC

v_gene: TRBV5-1
j_gene: TRBJ1-2
abundance: many
d_gene: -
CDR3aa: CASSAIRDRGVSNYGYTF
CDR3nt: TGCGCCAGCAGCGCAATTCGGGACCGAGGGGTCTCGAACTATGGCTACACCTTC

v_gene: TRBV28
j_gene: TRBJ2-4
abundance: many
d_gene: -
CDR3aa: CASRETVNIQYF
CDR3nt: TGTGCCAGCAGGGAAACGGTAAACATTCAGTACTTC

v_gene: TRBV27
j_gene: TRBJ2-1
abundance: -
d_gene: TRBD2
CDR3aa: CASRTGLAGGPGNEQFF
CDR3nt: TGTGCCAGCAGGACGGGACTAGCGGGAGGGCCGGGAAATGAGCAGTTCTTC

v_gene: TRBV20-1
j_gene: TRBJ2-5
abundance: -
d_gene: -
CDR3aa: CSAHGTRLQETQYF
CDR3nt: TGCAGTGCTCACGGGACCAGGCTCCAAGAGACCCAGTACTTC

v_gene: TRBV6-1
j_gene: TRBJ2-7
abundance: -
d_gene: TRBD2
CDR3aa: CASTSGDTAGGYEQYF
CDR3nt: TGTGCCAGCACCTCGGGGGACACAGCGGGAGGGTACGAGCAGTACTTC

v_gene: TRBV6-2/TRBV6-3
j_gene: TRBJ2-7
abundance: many
d_gene: -
CDR3aa: CASSDDYAYEQYF
CDR3nt: TGTGCCAGCAGCGACGACTATGCGTACGAGCAGTACTTC

v_gene: TRBV25-1
j_gene: TRBJ1-2
abundance: -
d_gene: -
CDR3aa: CASSEYEAWRYGYTF
CDR3nt: TGTGCCAGCAGTGAATACGAAGCGTGGCGCTATGGCTACACCTTC

v_gene: TRBV28
j_gene: TRBJ2-7
abundance: many
d_gene: -
CDR3aa: CASSGQPEAYEQYF
CDR3nt: TGTGCCAGCAGCGGACAGCCGGAAGCCTACGAGCAGTACTTC

v_gene: TRBV30
j_gene: TRBJ1-1
abundance: -
d_gene: -
CDR3aa: CAWSGFDTEAFF
CDR3nt: TGTGCCTGGAGTGGGTTCGACACTGAAGCTTTCTTT

v_gene: TRBV2
j_gene: TRBJ2-2
abundance: few
d_gene: -
CDR3aa: CASRRKGRDGELFF
CDR3nt: TGTGCCAGCCGCCGGAAAGGACGGGACGGGGAGCTGTTTTTT

v_gene: TRBV10-3
j_gene: TRBJ2-1
abundance: many
d_gene: TRBD2
CDR3aa: CAISESGGRDNEQFF
CDR3nt: TGTGCCATCAGTGAGTCTGGCGGGAGGGACAATGAGCAGTTCTTC

v_gene: TRBV27
j_gene: TRBJ2-1
abundance: many
d_gene: TRBD2
CDR3aa: CASSPLYRLAGFNEQFF
CDR3nt: TGTGCCAGCAGTCCCCTGTATAGACTAGCGGGTTTCAATGAGCAGTTCTTC

v_gene: TRBV6-2/TRBV6-3
j_gene: TRBJ2-3
abundance: many
d_gene: -
CDR3aa: CASSYSPLRRLSTDTQYF
CDR3nt: TGTGCCAGCAGTTACTCCCCTCTGAGAAGACTTTCGACAGATACGCAGTATTTT

v_gene: TRBV5-1
j_gene: TRBJ1-1
abundance: -
d_gene: TRBD1
CDR3aa: CASSLNTGGTRAFF
CDR3nt: TGCGCCAGCAGCTTGAATACAGGGGGAACACGAGCTTTCTTT

v_gene: TRBV2
j_gene: TRBJ2-6
abundance: many
d_gene: TRBD1
CDR3aa: CASLGQGGANVLTF
CDR3nt: TGTGCCAGCCTGGGACAGGGCGGGGCCAACGTCCTGACTTTC

v_gene: TRBV27
j_gene: TRBJ2-5
abundance: -
d_gene: -
CDR3aa: CARPSPPPAHKTQYF
CDR3nt: TGTGCCAGGCCCTCTCCACCGCCGGCCCACAAGACCCAGTACTTC

v_gene: TRBV28
j_gene: TRBJ2-3
abundance: -
d_gene: -
CDR3aa: CASSAAVLTDTQYF
CDR3nt: TGTGCCAGCAGTGCAGCAGTCCTCACAGATACGCAGTATTTT

v_gene: TRBV4-2
j_gene: TRBJ1-2
abundance: -
d_gene: -
CDR3aa: CASSQEATGNYGYTF
CDR3nt: TGTGCCAGCAGCCAAGAGGCAACAGGGAACTATGGCTACACCTTC

v_gene: TRBV15
j_gene: TRBJ2-3
abundance: many
d_gene: TRBD1
CDR3aa: CATRPGQSSTDTQYF
CDR3nt: TGTGCCACCAGGCCGGGACAGTCTAGCACAGATACGCAGTATTTT

v_gene: TRBV11-1
j_gene: TRBJ2-5
abundance: many
d_gene: -
CDR3aa: CASSLSRASVPETQYF
CDR3nt: TGTGCCAGCAGCTTGAGTCGGGCTAGCGTGCCGGAGACCCAGTACTTC

v_gene: TRBV27
j_gene: TRBJ2-1
abundance: -
d_gene: TRBD2
CDR3aa: CASGPGLAGGYEQFF
CDR3nt: TGTGCCAGCGGGCCGGGACTAGCGGGAGGATATGAGCAGTTCTTC

v_gene: TRBV7-7
j_gene: TRBJ2-5
abundance: many
d_gene: -
CDR3aa: CASSLSTAQETQYF
CDR3nt: TGTGCTAGCAGCTTAAGCACCGCCCAAGAGACCCAGTACTTC

v_gene: TRBV11-3
j_gene: TRBJ2-3
abundance: few
d_gene: TRBD2
CDR3aa: CASSLGRWEVERDHGTDTQYF
CDR3nt: TGTGCCAGCAGCTTAGGTCGTTGGGAAGTGGAGCGGGATCACGGTACAGATACGCAGTATTTT

v_gene: TRBV27
j_gene: TRBJ1-5
abundance: -
d_gene: -
CDR3aa: CASSLSGLGQPQHF
CDR3nt: TGTGCCAGCAGTTTATCGGGGTTAGGGCAGCCCCAGCATTTT

v_gene: TRBV27
j_gene: TRBJ2-7
abundance: many
d_gene: -
CDR3aa: CASSKQDYEQYF
CDR3nt: TGTGCCAGCAGTAAGCAGGATTACGAGCAGTACTTC

v_gene: TRBV20-1
j_gene: TRBJ1-1
abundance: many
d_gene: -
CDR3aa: CSAKLGANLNTEAFF
CDR3nt: TGCAGTGCTAAGCTGGGGGCGAACCTGAACACTGAAGCTTTCTTT

v_gene: TRBV2
j_gene: TRBJ2-5
abundance: -
d_gene: -
CDR3aa: CASSGLEQETQYF
CDR3nt: TGTGCCAGCAGTGGTCTGGAACAAGAGACCCAGTACTTC

v_gene: TRBV5-1
j_gene: TRBJ1-2
abundance: few
d_gene: -
CDR3aa: CASSLEGTSGYTF
CDR3nt: TGCGCCAGCAGCTTGGAGGGTACAAGTGGCTACACCTTC